This is a list of T cell receptor beta chains from one sample in a study of lymphopenia after photon versus proton radiotherapy. Using immunoSEQ multiplex PCR, the repertoire was profiled, and TCRdb retains in-frame clones only, with some absent. The data show more than 50,000 clones, around 80% seen once. This specimen consisted of peripheral blood, obtained from a patient treated with photon-based radiotherapy. The receptors stem from a man in his forties or fifties with gastric cancer. The conserved cysteine and the conserved F or W are not part of the CDR3 here. Each record gives: J gene, V gene, CDR3 protein.

TRBJ2-1	TRBV16	ASSQSSGDNEQF
TRBJ2-3	TRBV14	ASSLLASGTDTQY
TRBJ2-7	TRBV4-3	ASSQEVTSGTYEQY
TRBJ1-1	TRBV27	ASSPMTGGVTEAF
TRBJ2-5	TRBV20-1	SASWGETQY
TRBJ2-1	TRBV10-3	AISETGFRHAEQF
TRBJ2-1	TRBV19	ASSINRGLSYNEQF
TRBJ2-7	TRBV28	ASTLRGDSYEQY
TRBJ1-2	TRBV19	ATRGQGDYGYT
TRBJ2-3	TRBV11-2	AGAGGPTDTQY
TRBJ2-2	TRBV30	AWSPMSGRSTGKLF
TRBJ1-2	TRBV5-1	ASSFDRGYGYT
TRBJ1-1	TRBV5-4	ASSLDSGNTEAF
TRBJ2-3	TRBV5-1	ASSSGPREPDTQY
TRBJ2-2	TRBV4-1	ASSRQGNTGELF
TRBJ2-7	TRBV6-6	ASSSWTVDYEQY
TRBJ2-3	TRBV19	ASSIRDTQY
TRBJ2-3	TRBV6-7	ASSYLDRGLDTQY
TRBJ2-3	TRBV5-4	ASSFGQPASTDTQY
TRBJ2-4	TRBV6-5	ASSYSLAGNIQY
TRBJ1-1	TRBV19	ASSGEGTEAF
TRBJ2-7	TRBV15	ATSSTGVIWYEQY